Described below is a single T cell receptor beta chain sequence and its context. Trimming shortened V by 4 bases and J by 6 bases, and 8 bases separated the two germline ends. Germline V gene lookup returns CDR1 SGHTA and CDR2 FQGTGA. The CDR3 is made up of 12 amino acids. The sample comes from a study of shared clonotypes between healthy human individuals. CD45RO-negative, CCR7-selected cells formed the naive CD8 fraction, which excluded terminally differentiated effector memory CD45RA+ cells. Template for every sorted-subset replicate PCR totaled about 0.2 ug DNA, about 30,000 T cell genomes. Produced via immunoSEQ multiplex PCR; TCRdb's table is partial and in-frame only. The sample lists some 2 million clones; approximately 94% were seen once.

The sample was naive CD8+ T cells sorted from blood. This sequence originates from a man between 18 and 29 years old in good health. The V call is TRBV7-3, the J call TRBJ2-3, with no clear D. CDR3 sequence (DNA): TGTGCCAGCAGCTCCCCGGCGGATACGCAGTATTTT. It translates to CASSSPADTQYF.